The clone carrying this TCR beta chain was observed many times. Its matching antigen is unknown. TCRdb reprocessed the reads via MiXCR and lists one record per CDR3 protein. The data show under 800,000 distinct CDR3 sequences, with less than 25% seen just once and 7.5% to 9% held by the top ten. This entry comes from a study of T cell repertoires in cytomegalovirus infection. About the study: A matching HLA type, together with CMV infection, was signaled by public TCR beta signatures.

Whole-study results and caveats: Cumulative frequency of public TCR beta families picked out carriers of CMV plus the relevant HLA.

CDR1 is SQVTM and CDR2 is ANQGSEA in the germline V gene. CDR3 length: 13 residues. Trimming removed 3 bases from V and 10 bases from J, with 16 bases in between. This sequence originates from a human donor in good health (CMV status not recorded). Some clones in this sample may be carry-over from other donors' samples. Sequenced sample: CD8+ T cells from PBMCs. The chain carries TRBV29-1 and TRBJ2-1; perhaps D is TRBD1 or TRBD2 (5 bases each). CDR3 in amino acids: CSVESGTPGEQFF. DNA for the CDR3: TGCAGCGTTGAGTCCGGGACCCCGGGAGAGCAGTTCTTC.